These 29 T cell receptor beta chains were all obtained from the same sample, sequenced in a study of blood T cell repertoires in COVID-19. The repertoire was sequenced with immunoSEQ multiplex PCR; TCRdb's copy has only in-frame clones and lacks some. The table shows some 290,000 clones, with around 87% occurring only once. The material sequenced was peripheral blood. These receptors came from a man aged 18 to 30 with active or convalescent COVID-19.

The chain couples TRBV6-5 to TRBJ2-7, with 10 bases fitting TRBD2. After removal of 8 bases from V and 5 bases from J, the junction contained 9 bases not matched to a gene. This CDR3 comprises 14 residues. Germline CDR1 is MNHEY and CDR2 is SVGAGI. CDR3 sequence (DNA): TGTGCCAGCCAACCCTCTCTAGCGGGGGACGAGCAGTACTTC. As protein: CASQPSLAGDEQYF.

CDR3 sequence: CASSVEVPYEQYF. In DNA, the CDR3 is TGTGCCAGCAGTGTGGAGGTCCCCTACGAGCAGTACTTC. This chain uses TRBV25-1 with TRBJ2-7, with a weak D call TRBD2 (5 bases). The V end was cut by 4 bases, the J end by 2 bases, with 9 bases between. The CDR3 consists of 13 residues. Germline CDR1 is MGHDK and CDR2 is SYGVNS.

The chain combines TRBV21-1 with TRBJ1-2; the table gives TRBD1 as D, unverified against the DNA. TRBV21-1 corresponds to a pseudogene. This CDR3 spans 13 amino acids. Here the CDR3 DNA reads TGTGCCAGCCGTCTGAACAGGGCGAATGGCTACACCTTC. Translated, it gives CASRLNRANGYTF.

This chain connects TRBV18 to TRBJ2-2; possibly TRBD2 for D (5 bases). The CDR3 covers 16 residues. The ends were cut back, 6 bases at V and 1 base at J, with 15 bases in the middle. CDR1 and CDR2 (germline): KGHSH, LQKENI. The CDR3 DNA follows: TGTGCCAGCTCTCCGGGAATTTTCATGAACACCGGGGAGCTGTTTTTT. This translates into CASSPGIFMNTGELFF. Full variable domain (outside the CDR3, taken from reference TRBV18 and TRBJ2-2): NAGVMQNPRHLVRRRGQEARLRCSPMKGHSHVYWYRQLPEEGLKFMVYLQKENIIDESGMPKERFSAEFPKEGPSILRIQQVVRGDSAAYFCASSPGIFMNTGELFFGEGSRLTVL.

V and J are TRBV7-2 and TRBJ1-2; 7 bases fit TRBD1. The V gene's germline CDR1 is SGHTA and CDR2 FQGNSA. The V gene end was trimmed by 11 bases and the J gene end by 8 bases; junction bases not matched to a gene: 23. There are 16 residues in the CDR3. Here the CDR3 reads CAWIPGQSARIRGYTF. The CDR3 DNA is TGTGCCTGGATTCCGGGACAGAGCGCACGTATCCGGGGCTACACCTTC.

V and J are TRBV5-1 and TRBJ2-1, with 14 bases fitting TRBD2. The CDR3 has 18 amino acids. CDR1 SGHRS and CDR2 YFSETQ come from the germline V gene. Trimming cost V 3 bases and J 0 bases; bases outside gene matches: 5. The CDR3 here is CASSSGLAGESSYNEQFF. In DNA form, the CDR3 reads TGCGCCAGCAGCTCGGGACTAGCGGGAGAAAGCTCCTACAATGAGCAGTTCTTC.

The chain joins TRBV2 to TRBJ1-1; the match to TRBD1 covers 9 bases. This CDR3 contains 15 residues. Germline loops: CDR1 SNHLY, CDR2 FYNNEI. The V gene end was trimmed by 10 bases and the J gene end by 1 base; junction bases not matched to a gene: 10. The CDR3, as DNA: TGTGCCACCAAAGCGCCGGGACAGGGGAACACTGAAGCTTTCTTT. Residues: CATKAPGQGNTEAFF.

This sequence joins TRBV18 and TRBJ1-4; D gene unclear. V lost 6 bases, J lost 3 bases, and 11 bases lay in between. Per the germline V gene, CDR1 is KGHSH and CDR2 is LQKENI. The CDR3 runs 14 residues. The CDR3 nucleotides are TGTGCCAGCTCCCCGGGGATTTCTAATGAAAAACTGTTTTTT. The encoded protein is CASSPGISNEKLFF.

J is TRBJ1-2 and V is TRBV5-8; D gene unclear. CDR1 SGHTS and CDR2 YDEGEE come from the germline V gene. V dropped 0 bases and J dropped 2 bases, with 5 bases sitting between them. The CDR3 is made up of 13 amino acids. CDR3: CASSLERNYGYTF. CDR3 nucleotide sequence: TGTGCCAGCAGCTTGGAGCGGAACTATGGCTACACCTTC. Full variable domain (remainder filled in from reference TRBV5-8 and TRBJ1-2): EAGVTQSPTHLIKTRGQQATLRCSPISGHTSVYWYQQALGLGLQFLLWYDEGEERNRGNFPPRFSGRQFPNYSSELNVNALELEDSALYLCASSLERNYGYTFGSGTRLTVV.

The V gene is TRBV21-1, the J gene TRBJ1-4; the table's D call TRBD1 went unverified against the DNA. TRBV21-1 is shown as a pseudogene. The CDR3 loop spans 16 amino acids. CDR3 sequence reads: CASSKRDRGRGEKLFF. CDR3 nucleotides: TGTGCCAGCAGCAAACGGGACAGGGGTCGAGGGGAAAAACTGTTTTTT.

To note about this clone: Other DNA sequences of this sample code for an identical CDR3. This chain uses TRBV5-1 with TRBJ2-5; D is perhaps TRBD1 (5 bases). The V gene lost 1 base and the J gene lost 5 bases, with 9 bases spanning the gap. CDR1 SGHRS and CDR2 YFSETQ come from the germline V gene. The CDR3 runs to 13 residues. This CDR3 is CASSLSPGETQYF. The CDR3 DNA is TGCGCCAGCAGCTTGTCGCCAGGGGAGACCCAGTACTTC.

CDR3 region: CASSVQSPGKVFF. The CDR3 DNA is TGTGCCAGCAGCGTTCAGAGCCCAGGGAAGGTGTTCTTC. The V gene is TRBV9, the J gene TRBJ2-1; possible D gene TRBD1, 5 bases. Trimming left V 2 bases short and J 15 bases short, with 18 bases between. This CDR3 spans 13 amino acids. Germline V lookup: CDR1 SGDLS, CDR2 YYNGEE.

J is TRBJ1-3 and V is TRBV28, with a weak D call TRBD1 (6 bases). V shed 4 bases and J shed 3 bases, with 10 bases lying between them. Germline V gene lookup returns CDR1 MDHEN and CDR2 SYDVKM. The CDR3 is 14 residues long. The CDR3 sequence is CASSSDRDGNTIYF. DNA for the CDR3: TGTGCCAGCAGTTCGGACAGAGATGGAAACACCATATATTTT.

This chain uses TRBV10-3 with TRBJ1-3, with 8 bases aligning to TRBD1. V gave up 6 bases and J gave up 8 bases; unmatched junction bases: 6. Germline assignment: CDR1 ENHRY and CDR2 SYGVKD. The length of the CDR3 is 13 residues. CDR3 sequence: CAISTGGADTIYF. Here the CDR3 DNA reads TGTGCCATCAGCACAGGGGGAGCAGACACCATATATTTT.

The chain uses TRBV28 and TRBJ2-7, with D maybe TRBD1 (6 bases). Germline V gene lookup returns CDR1 MDHEN and CDR2 SYDVKM. V was pared by 5 bases and J by 2 bases, with 34 bases between. The CDR3 contains 21 residues. CDR3 amino acids: CASSPFPVLFTGQLHTYEQYF. The CDR3 nucleotides read TGTGCCAGCAGTCCCTTCCCGGTTCTTTTTACCGGACAGCTCCATACCTACGAGCAGTACTTC.

The J gene is TRBJ2-7, the V gene TRBV4-2; D gene uncertain. V was shortened by 0 bases and J by 2 bases, with 5 bases between the two germline ends. Germline CDR1 is LGHNA and CDR2 is YNFKEQ. This CDR3 is built from 13 residues. The CDR3 loop is CASSQDLPYEQYF. The CDR3 nucleotides read TGTGCCAGCAGCCAAGATCTCCCCTACGAGCAGTACTTC.

This clone occurred a few times. The chain couples TRBV11-2 to TRBJ1-2; D remains ambiguous. V gave up 1 base and J gave up 2 bases, with 8 bases separating them. From germline, CDR1 is SGHAT and CDR2 FQNNGV. The CDR3 loop spans 14 amino acids. CDR3 amino acids: CASSLGAGNYGYTF. The CDR3 coding sequence is TGTGCCAGCAGCTTAGGGGCGGGAAACTATGGCTACACCTTC.

This chain uses TRBV12-3 or TRBV12-4 with TRBJ2-7; D is perhaps TRBD2 (6 bases). V was cut by 7 bases and J by 6 bases, with 16 bases left in between. The CDR3 length is 13 residues. In DNA, the CDR3 is TGTGCCAGCACCCTTGGGGGGTTTGGCGAGCAGTACTTC. Its protein is CASTLGGFGEQYF.

The chain employs TRBV2 and TRBJ1-6; weak D call: TRBD1 (6 bases). Germline V gene data show CDR1 as SNHLY and CDR2 as FYNNEI. This CDR3 spans 12 amino acids. The CDR3 nucleotides are TGTGGAGGGGGGGTATTGTATTCACCCCTCCACTTT. Translated, it gives CGGGVLYSPLHF.

This rearrangement joins TRBV5-5 to TRBJ1-4; 9 positions match TRBD1. V was clipped by 6 bases and J by 10 bases; unmatched bases: 13. The germline gives CDR1 SGHKS, CDR2 YYEKEE (reference sequence). The CDR3 contains 15 residues. For the CDR3, the DNA is TGTGCCAGCACCTCCTACGGGACAGGGAGTGTAAAACTGTTTTTT. Its translation is CASTSYGTGSVKLFF.

The rearrangement links TRBV7-2 to TRBJ1-2; weak D call: TRBD1 (6 bases). The CDR3 loop spans 15 amino acids. Trimming removed 4 bases from V and 5 bases from J, with 17 bases in between. CDR1 is SGHTA and CDR2 is FQGNSA in the germline V gene. The CDR3 coding sequence is TGTGCCAGCAGCTCCAAAACCGGGACAAGATATGGCTACACCTTC. It specifies CASSSKTGTRYGYTF.

This chain uses TRBV6-2 or TRBV6-3 with TRBJ2-2; D gene unclear. Germline-derived CDR1 and CDR2 are MNHEY and SVGEGT. V was shortened by 6 bases and J by 3 bases, with 20 bases between the two germline ends. The CDR3 spans 17 residues. CDR3 sequence: CASRPWAQVIDTGELFF. DNA for the CDR3: TGTGCCAGCAGACCTTGGGCTCAGGTGATAGACACCGGGGAGCTGTTTTTT.

This clone occurred a few times. CDR3 sequence (DNA): TGTGCCAGCAGTTACAGGAGCTCTGGAAACACCATATATTTT. It specifies CASSYRSSGNTIYF. The chain is built from TRBV28 and TRBJ1-3; perhaps TRBD1 as D (5 bases). The germline V gene has CDR1 MDHEN and CDR2 SYDVKM. This CDR3 has 14 amino acids. Trimming removed 4 bases from V and 0 bases from J, with 7 bases in between.

The V and J genes are TRBV30 and TRBJ2-5; 9 bases line up with TRBD2. Germline V gene sequence: CDR1 GTSNPN, CDR2 SVGIG (reference sequence). The CDR3 length is 13 residues. Losses at the gene ends were 4 bases for V and 4 bases for J; bases not matched to a gene: 4. CDR3 DNA: TGTGCCTGGACTAGCGGGGTAACAGAGACCCAGTACTTC. Protein sequence: CAWTSGVTETQYF.

This chain uses TRBV6-1 with TRBJ1-1; D ambiguous. Between the trimmed V and J ends, which lost 2 bases and 10 bases, there was a span of 14 bases. Germline V lookup: CDR1 MNHNS, CDR2 SASEGT. The CDR3 loop spans 13 amino acids. The CDR3 here is CASSEQTESGAFF. Written as DNA, the CDR3 is TGTGCCAGCAGTGAACAGACGGAGTCCGGAGCTTTCTTT.

This clone was seen a single time. V and J are TRBV6-5 and TRBJ2-7; 7 nucleotides agree with TRBD2. The CDR3 is made up of 15 amino acids. J gave up 4 bases and V 0 bases, and 6 bases lay outside the gene matches. Germline-derived CDR1 and CDR2 are MNHEY and SVGAGI. CDR3 nucleotides: TGTGCCAGCAGTTACTCGGGCGGGAGTGTGTACGAGCAGTACTTC. Encoded protein: CASSYSGGSVYEQYF.

This clone was detected a few times. V and J are TRBV3-1 (or the pseudogene TRBV3-2) and TRBJ1-6; D not resolved. Per the germline V gene, CDR1 is LGHDT and CDR2 is YNNKEL (reference sequence). The CDR3 totals 12 residues. Trimming cost V 10 bases and J 3 bases, with 7 bases left between them. CDR3 protein: CATRDYNSPLHF. CDR3 bases: TGTGCCACCCGGGACTATAATTCACCCCTCCACTTT.

This clone appeared a few times. The CDR3 here is CASGGVDYGYTF. The CDR3 region has the DNA TGTGCCAGCGGGGGGGTCGACTATGGCTACACCTTC. This chain uses TRBV11-2 with TRBJ1-2; tentatively, D is TRBD1 (5 bases). The germline gives CDR1 SGHAT, CDR2 FQNNGV. The CDR3 length is 12 residues. The V end was cut by 8 bases, the J end by 3 bases, with 10 bases between. Supplemented by reference TRBV11-2 and TRBJ1-2, the full variable domain reads EAGVAQSPRYKIIEKRQSVAFWCNPISGHATLYWYQQILGQGPKLLIQFQNNGVVDDSQLPKDRFSAERLKGVDSTLKIQPAKLEDSAVYLCASGGVDYGYTFGSGTRLTVV.

J is TRBJ2-2 and V is TRBV9; D not resolved. The CDR3 has 13 residues. Germline V CDR1 and CDR2: SGDLS, YYNGEE. V was trimmed by 3 bases and J by 2 bases, leaving 5 bases between them. The CDR3 here is CASSAPNTGELFF. CDR3 nucleotides: TGTGCCAGCAGCGCCCCTAACACCGGGGAGCTGTTTTTT. The complete variable domain, with remaining parts taken from reference TRBV9 and TRBJ2-2, reads DSGVTQTPKHLITATGQRVTLRCSPRSGDLSVYWYQQSLDQGLQFLIQYYNGEERAKGNILERFSAQQFPDLHSELNLSSLELGDSALYFCASSAPNTGELFFGEGSRLTVL.